The text below deals with one T cell receptor (beta chain). Its target is unknown. Time point defined: healthy volunteer bleed at 2 weeks. Total RNA was isolated from unfractionated whole blood. The sample is drawn from a study of human T cells and chemical hapten exposure. Study at large: The study traced per-sample TCR yield variation mainly to small differences in pooled library volumes. The study, taken as a whole, reports: The study found that DPC sensitization did not change TCRs above 1 in 1000 frequency.

The study's library attached unique molecular identifiers to single cDNA molecules. TCRdb re-called the RACE reads through MiXCR, storing one row per CDR3 protein. The repertoire consists of some 120,000 distinct CDR3 sequences, with 8.5% to 9.5% occurring once and the leading ten covering 1.5% to 2%. Germline loops: CDR1 DFQATT, CDR2 SNEGSKA (reference sequence). This CDR3 spans 17 amino acids. V lost 5 bases and J lost 4, with 25 bases in between. This TCR was sampled from a male donor in good health. Some clones in this sample may be carry-over from other donors' samples. The sequenced sample consisted of whole blood. The V and J genes are TRBV20-1 and TRBJ2-3; D could derive from TRBD1 or TRBD2 (6 bases each). In DNA form, the CDR3 reads TGCAGTGCTTTAGGGGCAAGGACCGAAGGGGGGCCAGATACGCAGTATTTT. Translated, it gives CSALGARTEGGPDTQYF.